The source of this T cell receptor (beta chain) is a study of blood T cell repertoires in COVID-19. This table comes from immunoSEQ multiplex PCR, and its TCRdb copy is limited to in-frame clones, with some not included. The top ten clones hold about 1.6% of a sample with 270,000 or so clones, around 84% of them seen once. The sample holds a few counts of this clone. With 0 bases removed from V and 6 bases from J, the gap between germline ends came to 10 bases. Germline V lookup: CDR1 SGDLS, CDR2 YYNGEE. The CDR3 is 15 amino acids. The V call is TRBV9, the J call TRBJ1-6; a weak D match, TRBD1 (5 bases). The receptor was isolated from a human donor with COVID-19, enrolled during active disease. The donor label of this sample is uncertain. Sequencing was done on a sample of peripheral blood. The CDR3 loop is CASSVVGDTNSPLHF. In DNA form, the CDR3 reads TGTGCCAGCAGCGTAGTAGGGGATACTAATTCACCCCTCCACTTT.